Each of the 31 T cell receptor beta chains below was sequenced from the same sample in a study of CXCR3-negative and CXCR3-positive naive CD8 T cells. 5' RACE that incorporated UMI labels was used to prepare the TRB cDNA libraries. TCRdb reprocessed the 5' RACE reads; each CDR3 protein has one entry and no DNA is given. Its table records about 39,000 distinct CDR3 sequences. The specimen sequenced was memory CD8+ T cells from blood. The receptors here all came from a human donor in good health. Some clones in this sample may be carry-over from other donors' samples.

V gene TRBV4-3 combines with J gene TRBJ1-1. There are 12 residues in the CDR3. Germline CDR1 LGHNA, CDR2 YSLEER. CDR3 protein: CASSRQGHEAFF.

This CDR3 reads CSVDGGYGYTF. This sequence joins TRBV29-1 and TRBJ1-2; absent DNA, TCRdb's TRBD1 call cannot be checked. The germline V gene encodes CDR1 SQVTM and CDR2 ANQGSEA. This CDR3 has 11 amino acids.

The chain is built from TRBV5-1 and TRBJ2-1; checking the TCRdb D call of TRBD2 is not possible without DNA. Germline V lookup: CDR1 SGHRS, CDR2 YFSETQ. The CDR3 sequence is 15 residues long. CDR3: CASSLGLAGAVEQFF. Using reference TRBV5-1 and TRBJ2-1 for the parts outside the CDR3, the full variable domain is KAGVTQTPRYLIKTRGQQVTLSCSPISGHRSVSWYQQTPGQGLQFLFEYFSETQRNKGNFPGRFSGRQFSNSRSEMNVSTLELGDSALYLCASSLGLAGAVEQFFGPGTRLTVL.

J is TRBJ1-1 and V is TRBV13. Germline-derived CDR1 and CDR2 are PRHDT and FYEKMQ (reference sequence). The CDR3 has 17 residues. CDR3 region: CASSGPLGRTVNTEAFF.

The J gene is TRBJ2-7, the V gene TRBV28; TCRdb's D call of TRBD1 is untestable without DNA. There are 16 residues in the CDR3. CDR1 is MDHEN and CDR2 is SYDVKM in the germline V gene. CDR3 protein: CASSFLRSRTPYEQYF.

The rearrangement joins TRBV20-1 to TRBJ2-7. The CDR3 runs 13 residues. The germline V gene has CDR1 DFQATT and CDR2 SNEGSKA (reference sequence). CDR3 in amino acids: CSVTDPLTYEQYF.

The chain couples TRBV7-3 to TRBJ2-5; the TCRdb call, TRBD2, lacks DNA for checking. Looked up from germline, CDR1 is SGHTA and CDR2 is FQGTGA. The CDR3 covers 18 residues. CDR3 sequence: CASSLTLASGGAPETQYF.

The chain couples TRBV4-3 to TRBJ2-3; the D call of TRBD2 rests on TCRdb alone, since no DNA is present to check it. The CDR3 loop spans 16 amino acids. The germline V gene encodes CDR1 LGHNA and CDR2 YSLEER. The CDR3 reads CASSRTSGAATDTQYF.

The chain employs TRBV27 and TRBJ2-7; with no DNA, the TCRdb D assignment of TRBD1 cannot be verified. The CDR3 length is 14 residues. The germline CDR1 and CDR2 sequences are MNHEY and SMNVEV (reference sequence). This CDR3 is CASSPGGRGYEQYF.

This clonotype is called medium-sized based on its frequency. V is TRBV9 and J is TRBJ1-1. Germline-derived CDR1 and CDR2 are SGDLS and YYNGEE. The CDR3 runs to 13 residues. CDR3 sequence: CASGDGQNTEAFF.

The V gene is TRBV6-2 or TRBV6-3, the J gene TRBJ1-6; checking the TCRdb D call of TRBD1 is not possible without DNA. CDR1 is MNHEY, CDR2 SVGEGT, per germline. The CDR3 totals 16 residues. The CDR3 is CASRSRTVSYNSPLHF.

The V call is TRBV7-3, the J call TRBJ2-2; lacking DNA, the TRBD2 call made by TCRdb goes unchecked. The CDR3 runs 17 residues. CDR1 SGHTA and CDR2 FQGTGA come from the germline V gene. This CDR3 reads CASSPRSAEEPTGELFF.

V usage is TRBV4-3 and J usage is TRBJ2-7; TCRdb's D call, TRBD1, is unchecked because there is no DNA. This CDR3 is 14 amino acids long. Per the germline V gene, CDR1 is LGHNA and CDR2 is YSLEER. The CDR3 loop reads CASSHQDRRAEQYF.

This chain connects TRBV29-1 to TRBJ2-1; the D call of TRBD1 rests on TCRdb alone, since no DNA is present to check it. The V gene's germline CDR1 is SQVTM and CDR2 ANQGSEA. The CDR3 sequence is 15 residues long. The CDR3: CSDKGAESSYNEQFF.

This chain links TRBV10-3 with TRBJ2-7. The CDR3 is 15 residues long. Germline CDR1 ENHRY, CDR2 SYGVKD. CDR3 region: CAISDPETQSVEQYF.

The chain uses TRBV4-3 and TRBJ2-2. Germline V gene data show CDR1 as LGHNA and CDR2 as YSLEER. CDR3 size: 12 residues. The CDR3 loop is CASSQGSGELFF.

The genes are TRBV29-1 and TRBJ1-2; the D call of TRBD1 rests on TCRdb alone, since no DNA is present to check it. Germline assignment: CDR1 SQVTM and CDR2 ANQGSEA. This CDR3 has 14 amino acids. The CDR3 loop is CSVGGDQGAGGYTF.

The rearrangement links TRBV6-5 to TRBJ2-5; TCRdb selects TRBD1, and the lack of DNA leaves this call unchecked. The CDR3 runs 14 residues. Per the germline V gene, CDR1 is MNHEY and CDR2 is SVGAGI. CDR3 amino acids: CASSYGGLVETQYF.

The V gene is TRBV12-3 or TRBV12-4, the J gene TRBJ2-7; TCRdb indicates TRBD1, and absent DNA this call remains unverified. CDR3 length: 15 residues. CDR3 loop: CASSDYRGLTYEQYF.

The CDR3 is CASSQDRRGRYTDTQYF. The chain joins TRBV3-2 to TRBJ2-3; TCRdb's assignment of TRBD1 cannot be checked, as there is no DNA. TRBV3-2 is noted as a pseudogene. The CDR3 covers 17 residues.

The chain joins TRBV12-3 or TRBV12-4 to TRBJ2-3; TCRdb indicates TRBD1, and absent DNA this call remains unverified. The CDR3 runs to 20 residues. CDR3: CASSFPLMRPTEASTDTQYF.

This chain links TRBV6-6 with TRBJ2-5; TCRdb calls TRBD1, which cannot be checked without DNA. This CDR3 is built from 17 residues. CDR1 MNHNY and CDR2 SVGAGI come from the germline V gene (reference sequence). The CDR3 is CASSFTGRWSLGETQYF.

The V call is TRBV7-2, the J call TRBJ2-5; no DNA is available, so the TRBD2 call from TCRdb remains unchecked. This CDR3 has 15 amino acids. CDR1 and CDR2 from the germline V gene are SGHTA and FQGNSA. The CDR3: CASSFMAGVQETQYF.

The chain links TRBV29-1 to TRBJ2-2; TCRdb proposes TRBD2, but this gene call is untestable without DNA. Germline CDR1 and CDR2: SQVTM and ANQGSEA. The CDR3 loop spans 16 amino acids. CDR3 region: CSVDLEEGLNTGELFF.

The chain employs TRBV6-2 or TRBV6-3 and TRBJ2-1. CDR3 length: 16 residues. The germline CDR1 and CDR2 sequences are MNHEY and SVGEGT. CDR3 sequence reads: CASSYIGGGSYSEQFF.

The J gene is TRBJ2-3, the V gene TRBV14. This CDR3 comprises 13 residues. Germline CDR1 reads SGHDN; CDR2 reads FVKESK. The CDR3 protein is CASSQFLVDTQYF.

This chain's CDR3 is CASSLPRQGDNEQFF. The V gene is TRBV12-3 or TRBV12-4, the J gene TRBJ2-1; TCRdb's assignment of TRBD1 cannot be checked, as there is no DNA. There are 15 residues in the CDR3.

The chain employs TRBV14 and TRBJ1-2; the TRBD1 assignment by TCRdb is unverifiable without DNA. Germline CDR1 and CDR2: SGHDN and FVKESK. The CDR3 extends over 15 amino acids. The CDR3 is CASSQGTGGLYGYTF.

The chain combines TRBV28 with TRBJ2-3. The CDR3 runs 15 residues. Germline CDR1 MDHEN, CDR2 SYDVKM. The CDR3 reads CASSTTLPTTDTQYF.

This rearrangement joins TRBV11-3 to TRBJ2-5. CDR1 SGHNT and CDR2 YENEEA come from the germline V gene. This CDR3 is 11 amino acids long. The CDR3 is CASSTGETQYF.

The V gene is TRBV7-2, the J gene TRBJ2-7; the TRBD2 assignment by TCRdb is unverifiable without DNA. Germline assignment: CDR1 SGHTA and CDR2 FQGNSA. The CDR3 is made up of 17 amino acids. CDR3 residues: CASSLVGLAASSYEQYF.